These 24 T cell receptor beta chains were sequenced from one sample in a study of vaccination effects on CD4 cells after COVID-19. Assay used: immunoSEQ multiplex PCR; TCRdb lists only in-frame clones, some missing. This sample has tens of thousands of clones, with around 70% found just once. Their antigens are not known. Viral peptide pool expansion of antigen-specific CD4+ T cells preceded sequencing in the ViraFEST assay. Culture lasted about ten days before CD4+ T cell isolation. Sequencing used CD4+ T cells from PBMCs cultured with HCoV-229E spike peptides, obtained before COVID-19 vaccination. Receptor source: a human donor who received a COVID-19 vaccine.

This rearrangement joins TRBV24-1 to TRBJ2-3, with 12 bases identical to TRBD2. CDR1 is KGHDR, CDR2 SFDVKD, per germline. This CDR3 spans 18 amino acids. With V trimmed by 5 bases and J by 6 bases, 14 bases remained unmatched. CDR3 sequence reads: CATSGPRTSGAPGDTQYF. DNA for the CDR3: TGTGCCACCAGTGGCCCTCGGACTAGCGGGGCACCCGGGGATACGCAGTATTTT.

CDR3 bases: TGTGCCAGCAGCCGGACCGACCGTGTTCAGTACTTC. Its protein is CASSRTDRVQYF. V and J are TRBV7-2 and TRBJ2-4; D is undetermined. The germline CDR1 and CDR2 sequences are SGHTA and FQGNSA. This CDR3 has 12 residues. The V and J ends lost 5 bases and 11 bases respectively, with 13 bases between them.

The V and J genes are TRBV7-9 and TRBJ2-4; either TRBD1 or TRBD2 may fit D (7 bases each). V was pared by 5 bases and J by 3 bases, with 17 bases between. Germline CDR1 SEHNR, CDR2 FQNEAQ (reference sequence). This CDR3 has 16 residues. Written as DNA, the CDR3 is TGTGCCAGCAGCCAGGGGGGGGGCTGGGGCAAAAACATTCAGTACTTC. Residues: CASSQGGGWGKNIQYF.

This clone has just a few counts. This rearrangement joins TRBV7-9 to TRBJ1-6, with 10 bases lining up with TRBD1. CDR1 and CDR2 from the germline V gene are SEHNR and FQNEAQ (reference sequence). The CDR3 length is 15 residues. V shed 4 bases, J shed 10 bases, and the junction held 7 bases outside the gene matches. The CDR3 DNA reads TGTGCCAGCAGCTCGGGACAGGGGCTAAGGTCACCCCTCCACTTT. Protein product: CASSSGQGLRSPLHF.

The gene calls are TRBV6-5 and TRBJ2-4; 8 bases line up with TRBD2. The CDR3 is 13 amino acids. Germline CDR1 and CDR2: MNHEY and SVGAGI. J lost 8 bases, V lost 2 bases, and 2 bases had no gene match. CDR3 DNA: TGTGCCAGCAGTTACCGGGGGGGGGACATTCAGTACTTC. Its protein product is CASSYRGGDIQYF.

The V gene is TRBV11-2, the J gene TRBJ2-7, with D unclear. The V gene lost 5 bases and the J gene lost 3 bases, with 14 bases spanning the gap. Germline CDR1 reads SGHAT; CDR2 reads FQNNGV. The CDR3 has 14 amino acids. The CDR3, as DNA: TGTGCCAGCAGCGGTGGTCGTTTTAGCTACGAGCAGTACGTC. Amino acid sequence: CASSGGRFSYEQYV.

The chain couples TRBV19 to TRBJ2-2, with D unresolved. Between the trimmed V and J ends, which lost 7 bases and 5 bases, there was a span of 11 bases. Germline V gene sequence: CDR1 LNHDA, CDR2 SQIVND (reference sequence). This CDR3 contains 13 residues. The CDR3 bases are TGTGCCAGTAATGAAGGGTTTACCGGGGAGCTGTTTTTT. Its translation is CASNEGFTGELFF.

J is TRBJ2-7 and V is TRBV7-2, with TRBD1 matching over 8 bases. This CDR3 has 14 amino acids. The germline V gene encodes CDR1 SGHTA and CDR2 FQGNSA. V was pared by 5 bases and J by 6 bases, with 9 bases of the junction left unmatched. The CDR3 DNA reads as TGTGCCAGCAGCCCCCGGACAGGGATGGGCGAGCAGTACGTC. Translated, it gives CASSPRTGMGEQYV.

This clone was seen a single time. The chain couples TRBV29-1 to TRBJ2-7; weak D call: TRBD1 (5 bases). With 4 bases removed from V and 7 bases from J, the gap between germline ends came to 17 bases. The length of the CDR3 is 13 residues. Per germline, CDR1 SQVTM and CDR2 ANQGSEA. CDR3 in DNA: TGCAGCGTTGTAATTGGGGCAGGTCAAGAGCAGTACGTC. This codes for CSVVIGAGQEQYV.

This rearrangement joins TRBV27 to TRBJ1-2; 11 bases match TRBD1. Germline CDR1 and CDR2: MNHEY and SMNVEV (reference sequence). The CDR3 has 14 residues. With 6 bases clipped from V and 4 bases from J, the junction kept 4 bases outside the gene matches. The CDR3 region is CASRRTGGGYGYTF. As DNA, the CDR3 is TGTGCCAGCAGACGGACAGGGGGCGGCTATGGCTACACCTTC.

The chain recombines TRBV5-8 with TRBJ1-6; maybe TRBD1 (6 bases). The germline gives CDR1 SGHTS, CDR2 YDEGEE. Trimming took 3 bases from V and 8 from J, leaving 18 bases between them. The CDR3 is 16 amino acids. The CDR3 bases are TGTGCCAGCAGCTCTCAGGGGTGGGTTGCGGATTCACCCCTCCACTTT. Protein product: CASSSQGWVADSPLHF.

This clone turned up a few times. J is TRBJ2-7 and V is TRBV7-2, with TRBD1 as a possible D gene (7 bases). Germline V CDR1 and CDR2: SGHTA, FQGNSA. The V end lost 1 base, the J end lost 6 bases, and 22 bases lay between the germline ends. This CDR3 comprises 17 residues. The CDR3 here is CASSLVALGGGAGEQYV. The CDR3 region has the DNA TGTGCCAGCAGCTTAGTAGCGTTAGGAGGGGGCGCAGGCGAGCAGTACGTC.

The J gene is TRBJ1-1, the V gene TRBV6-4; unclear D gene. V lost 6 bases and J 3 bases, leaving 14 bases between the germline ends. CDR1 MRHNA and CDR2 SNTAGT come from the germline V gene. The CDR3 totals 14 residues. CDR3 bases: TGTGCCAGCAGGAGTCGAGCCTTCGACACTGAAGCTTTCTTT. Its translation is CASRSRAFDTEAFF.

The chain employs TRBV27 and TRBJ1-3; TRBD1 agrees at 9 bases. V dropped 6 bases and J dropped 2; count of bases not matched to a gene: 2. The CDR3 loop spans 14 amino acids. Germline V gives CDR1 MNHEY, CDR2 SMNVEV (reference sequence). CDR3 sequence reads: CASRTGGAGNTIYF. DNA of the CDR3: TGTGCCAGCAGGACAGGGGGAGCTGGAAACACCATATATTTT.

The chain uses TRBV12-5 and TRBJ2-3, with a tentative D call TRBD1 (6 bases). Germline loops: CDR1 LGHNT, CDR2 FRNRAP. The CDR3 is made up of 14 amino acids. V lost 7 bases to trimming and J lost 5 bases, with 16 bases between them. The CDR3 coding sequence is TGTGCTAGTGCCCTACGACAGGCACAAGATACGCAGTATTTT. Its protein product is CASALRQAQDTQYF.

This sequence joins TRBV7-3 and TRBJ2-5, with a tentative D call TRBD2 (7 bases). Germline CDR1 is SGHTA and CDR2 is FQGTGA. V was shortened by 5 bases and J by 5 bases, with 15 bases between the two germline ends. The CDR3 extends over 14 amino acids. The CDR3 region has the DNA TGTGCCAGCAGCCAGAACGGGGGGCGTGAGACCCAGTACTTC. Its protein product is CASSQNGGRETQYF.

The J gene is TRBJ2-7, the V gene TRBV5-1; 9 nucleotides line up with TRBD1. Germline loops: CDR1 SGHRS, CDR2 YFSETQ. There are 18 residues in the CDR3. The J segment lost 3 bases and the V segment lost 5 bases, leaving 18 bases of the junction unmatched. The CDR3 is CASRYGQGPAKILYEQYV. As DNA, the CDR3 is TGCGCCAGCAGATACGGACAGGGGCCCGCCAAAATCCTCTACGAGCAGTACGTC.

This chain links TRBV6-5 with TRBJ2-3, with D possibly matching TRBD2 (5 bases). Germline CDR1 is MNHEY and CDR2 is SVGAGI. The CDR3 length is 15 residues. V lost 0 bases and J lost 10, with 17 bases in between. Here the CDR3 reads CASSYSIEGSSSQYF. CDR3 in DNA: TGTGCCAGCAGTTACTCGATTGAGGGAAGCAGCTCGCAGTATTTT.

The rearrangement links TRBV2 to TRBJ1-5, with 10 bases lining up with TRBD1. V dropped 4 bases and J dropped 5; count of bases not matched to a gene: 2. The CDR3 consists of 14 residues. Germline V gives CDR1 SNHLY, CDR2 FYNNEI. The CDR3 reads CASSGTGGDQPQHF. Written as DNA, the CDR3 is TGTGCCAGCAGTGGGACAGGGGGGGATCAGCCCCAGCATTTT.

CDR3 protein: CATSGREEGETQYF. The CDR3, as DNA: TGTGCCACCAGTGGAAGGGAGGAAGGCGAGACCCAGTACTTC. V gene TRBV24-1 combines with J gene TRBJ2-5; perhaps TRBD2 as D (6 bases). Germline V gene lookup returns CDR1 KGHDR and CDR2 SFDVKD. This CDR3 spans 14 amino acids. V was shortened by 5 bases and J by 5 bases, with 14 bases between the two germline ends.

This clone was seen a few times. The rearrangement joins TRBV5-1 to TRBJ1-1; no firm D call. Germline CDR1 is SGHRS and CDR2 is YFSETQ. Deletions cut 6 bases from V and 1 base from J, with 10 bases between. This CDR3 is built from 13 residues. CDR3 sequence reads: CASKRQENTEAFF. CDR3 sequence (DNA): TGCGCCAGCAAGCGACAAGAGAACACTGAAGCTTTCTTT.

The V gene is TRBV11-2, the J gene TRBJ1-4, with D hard to call. Germline V gene data show CDR1 as SGHAT and CDR2 as FQNNGV. The CDR3 totals 14 residues. Trimming cost V 3 bases and J 4 bases, with 9 bases left between them. The CDR3: CASSFSSVNEKLFF. The CDR3, as DNA: TGTGCCAGCAGCTTTTCTTCAGTTAATGAAAAACTGTTTTTT.

This rearrangement joins TRBV9 to TRBJ2-6; 7 bases are a match to TRBD1. After removal of 4 bases from V and 0 bases from J, the junction contained 4 bases not matched to a gene. CDR1 SGDLS and CDR2 YYNGEE come from the germline V gene. This CDR3 is 16 amino acids long. The CDR3 region is CASSKTGSSGANVLTF. CDR3 coding DNA: TGTGCCAGCAGCAAGACAGGGTCCTCTGGGGCCAACGTCCTGACTTTC.

V usage is TRBV29-1 and J usage is TRBJ1-1; the D gene is possibly TRBD1 (5 bases). The germline CDR1 and CDR2 sequences are SQVTM and ANQGSEA. This CDR3 region has 11 residues. Trimming cost V 7 bases and J 6 bases, with 12 bases left between them. The CDR3 DNA is TGCAGCGCCAGGCGGGACTCTGAAGCTTTCTTT. Residues: CSARRDSEAFF. Full variable domain (outside the CDR3, taken from reference TRBV29-1 and TRBJ1-1): SAVISQKPSRDICQRGTSLTIQCQVDSQVTMMFWYRQQPGQSLTLIATANQGSEATYESGFVIDKFPISRPNLTFSTLTVSNMSPEDSSIYLCSARRDSEAFFGQGTRLTVV.